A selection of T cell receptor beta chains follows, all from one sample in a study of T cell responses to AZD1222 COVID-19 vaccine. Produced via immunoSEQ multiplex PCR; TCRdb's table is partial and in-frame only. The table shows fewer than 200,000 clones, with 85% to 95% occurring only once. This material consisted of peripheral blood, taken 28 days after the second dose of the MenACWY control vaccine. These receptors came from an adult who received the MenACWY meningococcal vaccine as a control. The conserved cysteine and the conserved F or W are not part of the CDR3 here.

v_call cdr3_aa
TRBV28 ASSLYTVGGQTGNTIY
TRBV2 ASRGLNTEAF
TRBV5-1 ASTRLPEDTEAF
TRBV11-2 ATIPPTSGGNYEQY
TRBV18 ASSPRRDGTYEQY
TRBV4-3 ASSQVAGLGQY
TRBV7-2 ASSFQTGGNYGYT
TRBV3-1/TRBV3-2 ASSPLGQPNTGELF
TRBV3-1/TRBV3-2 ASSQLGASSYNEQF
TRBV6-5 ASSPGTLNTEAF
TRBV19 ASSELAGPTDTQY
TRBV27 ASSFFLAGPYEQY
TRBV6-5 ASSTGLSGANVLT
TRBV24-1 ATSGPDSLYGYT
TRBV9 ASSVATSFSTGNTIY
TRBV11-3 ASSSGGRSSTDTQY
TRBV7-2 ASSLGNSWASGYT
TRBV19 ASRKLASGELF
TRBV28 ASSFPSRDQETQY
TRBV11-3 ASSRGSAASEQY
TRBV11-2 ASSRGHEQY
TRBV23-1 ASSQSLYSGNTIY
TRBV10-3 AISGRTSNTEAF
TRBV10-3 AISESGRLDNYGYT
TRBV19 ASSIKTGEELF
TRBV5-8 ASSLGRGLSTDTQY
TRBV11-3 ASSLVPPTRERNTQY
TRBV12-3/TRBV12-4 ASKWVYGYT
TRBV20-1 SASRTKYSNQPQH
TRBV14 ASSQDLGAYGYT
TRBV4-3 ASSQGVGDYGYT
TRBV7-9 ASSPDGPLRAGELF
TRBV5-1 ASSLGQSPGWYRNEQF
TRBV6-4 ASSPGPNYGYT
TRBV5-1 ASSLLGTSGISYNEQF
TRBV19 AARRAGGESGYT
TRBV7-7 ASSLGGLPGELF
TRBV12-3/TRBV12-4 ASSLTGHTEAF
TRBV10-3 AISEGWLGYEQY
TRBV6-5 ASSYSRSYNEQF
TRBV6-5 ASTREGGLNTEAF
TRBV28 ASSEDDNEQF
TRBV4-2 ASSQASYGYT
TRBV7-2 ASSLGGVQETQY
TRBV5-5 ASSLTSGGPDTQY
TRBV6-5 ASSTGLETQY
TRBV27 ASSLTPHRSDTGELF
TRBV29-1 SVAKGETEAF
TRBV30 AWSVMGPGEQY
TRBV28 ASSSGTGPNIQY
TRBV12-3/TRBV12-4 ASSQGGQNTIY
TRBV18 ASSGIQGIPPLH
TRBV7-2 ASSYRTDDGYT
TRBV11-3 ASSLRLRSSYNSPLH
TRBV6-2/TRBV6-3 ASSYAVPNTEAF